The 21 T cell receptor beta chains reported below all come from one sample, sequenced in a study of blood T cell repertoires in COVID-19. Produced via immunoSEQ multiplex PCR; TCRdb's table is partial and in-frame only. The sample consists of 190,000 or so clones, around 90% of them appearing once. The sample taken for sequencing was PBMCs or T cells enriched from blood (not recorded which). The receptors derive from a woman aged 30 to 39 who had recovered from COVID-19.

This clone appeared once. This chain joins TRBV10-2 and TRBJ2-7, with D maybe TRBD2 (7 bases). Germline CDR1 reads WSHSY; CDR2 reads SAAADI. The CDR3 spans 14 residues. Trimming stripped 6 bases from V and 4 bases from J, with 16 bases between. The DNA of the CDR3 is TGCGCCAGCAGAGCTAGGGGGGGCCGGTACGAGCAGTACTTC. It is translated as CASRARGGRYEQYF.

The J gene is TRBJ1-6, the V gene TRBV7-2; 7 bases agree with TRBD1. The CDR3 spans 18 residues. V trimming: 5 bases; J trimming: 2 bases; junction bases outside the gene matches: 12. Germline-derived CDR1 and CDR2 are SGHTA and FQGNSA. The CDR3 reads CASSQRVLGGAYNSPLHF. The CDR3 DNA reads TGTGCCAGCAGCCAGAGGGTGTTAGGGGGCGCCTATAATTCACCCCTCCACTTT.

The gene calls are TRBV7-2 and TRBJ2-6; D perhaps matches TRBD1 (5 bases). The CDR3 sequence is 17 residues long. V lost 3 bases and J 1 base, leaving 13 bases between the germline ends. CDR1 and CDR2 (germline): SGHTA, FQGNSA. CDR3 DNA: TGTGCCAGCAGCTTTAAGACAGACGGGTCTGGGGCCAACGTCCTGACTTTC. This codes for CASSFKTDGSGANVLTF. Looking up the rest from reference TRBV7-2 and TRBJ2-6 gives the full variable domain: GAGVSQSPSNKVTEKGKDVELRCDPISGHTALYWYRQSLGQGLEFLIYFQGNSAPDKSGLPSDRFSAERTGGSVSTLTIQRTQQEDSAVYLCASSFKTDGSGANVLTFGAGSRLTVL.

The CDR3 bases are TGTGCCAGCAGCCAAGGGACAGGGGCCTTGAACACTGAAGCTTTCTTT. As protein: CASSQGTGALNTEAFF. The chain is built from TRBV7-9 and TRBJ1-1; 10 bases fit TRBD1. The CDR3 extends over 16 amino acids. J lost 0 bases, V lost 5 bases, and 6 bases had no gene match. Per the germline V gene, CDR1 is SEHNR and CDR2 is FQNEAQ (reference sequence).

The V and J genes are TRBV6-5 and TRBJ1-5; 9 bases line up with TRBD1. The germline V gene encodes CDR1 MNHEY and CDR2 SVGAGI. CDR3 size: 15 residues. V shed 6 bases and J 1 base; nucleotides not matched to a gene: 4. CDR3 sequence: CASRGTGFSNQPQHF. DNA of the CDR3: TGTGCCAGCAGAGGGACAGGGTTCAGCAATCAGCCCCAGCATTTT.

This chain connects TRBV18 to TRBJ1-5; 8 bases map to TRBD1. Germline CDR1 is KGHSH and CDR2 is LQKENI. After removal of 5 bases from V and 7 bases from J, the junction contained 7 bases not matched to a gene. The CDR3 consists of 14 residues. The CDR3 loop reads CASSSDRAFQPQHF. CDR3 DNA sequence: TGTGCCAGCTCATCGGACAGGGCCTTCCAGCCCCAGCATTTT.

The chain couples TRBV7-2 to TRBJ1-3; D is undetermined. The CDR3 length is 15 residues. The V and J ends lost 0 bases and 3 bases respectively, with 9 bases between them. Germline values: CDR1 SGHTA, CDR2 FQGNSA. CDR3: CASSLAGVGGNTIYF. The CDR3 nucleotides read TGTGCCAGCAGCTTAGCGGGCGTGGGTGGAAACACCATATATTTT.

This chain joins TRBV6-5 and TRBJ1-1; TRBD1 is a possible D gene (5 bases). V lost 5 bases, J lost 1 base, and 11 bases lay in between. The CDR3 length is 14 residues. Germline V gene sequence: CDR1 MNHEY, CDR2 SVGAGI. The CDR3 here is CASSPRVWNTEAFF. Here the CDR3 DNA reads TGTGCCAGCAGTCCCAGGGTATGGAACACTGAAGCTTTCTTT.

This chain uses TRBV27 with TRBJ1-6; D gene uncertain. The CDR3 spans 14 residues. Germline CDR1 reads MNHEY; CDR2 reads SMNVEV (reference sequence). Trimming left V 3 bases short and J 6 bases short, with 9 bases between. The CDR3 DNA is TGTGCCAGCAGTTTCCTCGAGGGTAATTCACCCCTCCACTTT. It codes for CASSFLEGNSPLHF.

This clone was detected only a few times. CDR3 protein: CASSELAGTYEQYF. In DNA form, the CDR3 reads TGTGCCAGCAGTGAACTAGCGGGGACCTACGAGCAGTACTTC. The chain uses TRBV6-1 and TRBJ2-7; 9 bases line up with TRBD2. V was clipped by 2 bases and J by 2 bases; unmatched bases: 1. CDR3 length: 14 residues. Germline values: CDR1 MNHNS, CDR2 SASEGT.

The rearrangement links TRBV9 to TRBJ2-1; no clear D gene. The germline V and J ends were trimmed by 4 bases and 4 bases, with 12 bases remaining between them. CDR1 is SGDLS and CDR2 is YYNGEE in the germline V gene. The CDR3 has 14 residues. CDR3 nucleotide sequence: TGTGCCAGCAGCCCCCAATCGGGTTACAATGAGCAGTTCTTC. It codes for CASSPQSGYNEQFF. Full variable domain (outside the CDR3, taken from reference TRBV9 and TRBJ2-1): DSGVTQTPKHLITATGQRVTLRCSPRSGDLSVYWYQQSLDQGLQFLIQYYNGEERAKGNILERFSAQQFPDLHSELNLSSLELGDSALYFCASSPQSGYNEQFFGPGTRLTVL.

The gene calls are TRBV11-2 and TRBJ1-1; 7 bases map to TRBD1. The CDR3 totals 13 residues. CDR1 is SGHAT and CDR2 is FQNNGV in the germline V gene. Losses at the gene ends were 3 bases for V and 8 bases for J; bases not matched to a gene: 6. The DNA for the CDR3 is TGTGCCAGCAGCTTCGCCGGGACAGAAGAAGCTTTCTTT. It yields the protein CASSFAGTEEAFF.

This rearrangement joins TRBV9 to TRBJ1-2; 7 nucleotides line up with TRBD1. The junction had 3 bases not matched to a gene; V was cut back by 3 bases and J by 4 bases. Germline V gene sequence: CDR1 SGDLS, CDR2 YYNGEE. The CDR3 spans 13 residues. The CDR3 sequence is CASSAGTVYGYTF. DNA for the CDR3: TGTGCCAGCAGCGCCGGGACAGTCTATGGCTACACCTTC.

This clone was seen just once. This sequence joins TRBV5-1 and TRBJ2-1; 11 bases are a match to TRBD2. The CDR3 is 15 amino acids. Germline-derived CDR1 and CDR2 are SGHRS and YFSETQ. V lost 5 bases to trimming and J lost 4 bases; unmatched junction nucleotides: 5. The CDR3 nucleotides are TGCGCCAGCAGATTTAGCGGGGGGGCGTACAATGAGCAGTTCTTC. It encodes CASRFSGGAYNEQFF.

The rearrangement joins TRBV28 to TRBJ2-7; 7 bases line up with TRBD1. Trimming removed 11 bases from V and 7 bases from J; junction bases left unmatched: 17. The CDR3 length is 14 residues. Germline lookup yields CDR1 MDHEN and CDR2 SYDVKM. The CDR3 reads CASTARTGLWEQYF. CDR3 nucleotide sequence: TGTGCCTCAACCGCCCGGACAGGTCTGTGGGAGCAGTACTTC. The complete variable domain, with remaining parts taken from reference TRBV28 and TRBJ2-7, reads DVKVTQSSRYLVKRTGEKVFLECVQDMDHENMFWYRQDPGLGLRLIYFSYDVKMKEKGDIPEGYSVSREKKERFSLILESASTNQTSMYLCASTARTGLWEQYFGPGTRLTVT.

The chain combines TRBV7-2 with TRBJ2-7; 9 bases are shared with TRBD1. Germline V gene data show CDR1 as SGHTA and CDR2 as FQGNSA. The CDR3 contains 15 residues. V dropped 5 bases and J dropped 3; count of bases not matched to a gene: 8. The CDR3: CASSLSTGGVYEQYF. DNA for the CDR3: TGTGCCAGCAGCCTATCGACAGGGGGAGTCTACGAGCAGTACTTC.

The rearrangement joins TRBV28 to TRBJ2-4; no clear D. CDR3 length: 15 residues. Germline V CDR1 and CDR2: MDHEN, SYDVKM. The V end lost 7 bases, the J end lost 0 bases, and 13 bases lay between the germline ends. The CDR3 is CASTNSGRAKNIQYF. The CDR3 bases are TGTGCCAGCACTAATTCAGGCCGAGCCAAAAACATTCAGTACTTC. The complete variable domain, with remaining parts taken from reference TRBV28 and TRBJ2-4, reads DVKVTQSSRYLVKRTGEKVFLECVQDMDHENMFWYRQDPGLGLRLIYFSYDVKMKEKGDIPEGYSVSREKKERFSLILESASTNQTSMYLCASTNSGRAKNIQYFGAGTRLSVL.

This sequence joins TRBV6-5 and TRBJ1-2, with 7 bases identical to TRBD1. Germline CDR1 reads MNHEY; CDR2 reads SVGAGI. The trim removed 4 bases at V and 5 bases at J, leaving 4 bases unmatched. The CDR3 has 13 amino acids. The CDR3 here is CASSSTGEYGYTF. The CDR3 nucleotides read TGTGCCAGCAGTTCTACAGGGGAGTATGGCTACACCTTC.

This chain connects TRBV27 to TRBJ1-3; D perhaps matches TRBD1 (6 bases). The CDR3 runs to 14 residues. Germline V gives CDR1 MNHEY, CDR2 SMNVEV (reference sequence). Trimming left V 5 bases short and J 2 bases short, with 10 bases between. The CDR3 is CASSTGLTGNTIYF. The CDR3 DNA is TGTGCCAGCAGTACAGGGCTCACTGGAAACACCATATATTTT.

V and J are TRBV29-1 and TRBJ1-2; 7 bases are a match to TRBD1. This CDR3 has 12 amino acids. V lost 6 bases, J lost 8 bases, and 9 bases stayed unmatched. Germline V gene lookup returns CDR1 SQVTM and CDR2 ANQGSEA. The CDR3 sequence: CSVYTTGSGYTF. CDR3 bases: TGCAGCGTGTATACGACAGGGAGCGGCTACACCTTC.

This clone was observed once. The rearrangement joins TRBV18 to TRBJ2-5; 10 bases line up with TRBD2. Germline V gene sequence: CDR1 KGHSH, CDR2 LQKENI. CDR3 size: 14 residues. Germline trimming cut 4 bases from V and 2 bases from J; bases unmatched to any gene: 1. The CDR3 DNA reads TGTGCCAGCTCACGGACTAGCGGACAAGAGACCCAGTACTTC. As protein: CASSRTSGQETQYF.